The 32 T cell receptor beta chains below were found in one sample sequenced in a study of PD-1 blockade in mismatch repair-deficient tumors. Profiled with immunoSEQ multiplex PCR; TCRdb holds only in-frame clones, not every one. Of some 130,000 clones in the sample, roughly 90% are singletons; the top ten hold 12%. Sequencing was performed on peripheral blood, taken approximately 72 weeks after starting pembrolizumab. These receptors were collected from an adult with mismatch repair-deficient cancer.

This chain uses TRBV19 with TRBJ2-1; 7 bases agree with TRBD2. The CDR3 runs to 15 residues. V shed 5 bases, J shed 4 bases, and the junction held 8 bases outside the gene matches. Germline CDR1 LNHDA, CDR2 SQIVND (reference sequence). The CDR3 DNA follows: TGTGCCAGTAGTCTCTCCGGGACTACGTACAATGAGCAGTTCTTC. It codes for CASSLSGTTYNEQFF.

The chain uses TRBV5-8 and TRBJ2-7; D gene uncertain. This CDR3 is built from 12 residues. CDR1 is SGHTS, CDR2 YDEGEE, per germline. Trimming removed 6 bases from V and 9 bases from J, with 16 bases in between. The CDR3 is CASNIGRRAQYF. The CDR3 region has the DNA TGTGCCAGCAACATTGGGCGCCGAGCGCAGTACTTC.

This chain uses TRBV6-1 with TRBJ2-1; 7 bases fit TRBD2. CDR3 size: 17 residues. The V segment lost 4 bases and the J segment 1 base; nucleotides outside the gene matches: 10. Germline V gene data show CDR1 as MNHNS and CDR2 as SASEGT. The CDR3 bases are TGTGCCAGCAGTGGGGGAGGGCGAGCGGGATCCTACAATGAGCAGTTCTTC. This translates into CASSGGGRAGSYNEQFF.

The V gene is TRBV13, the J gene TRBJ2-1; no reliable D call. Germline CDR1 PRHDT, CDR2 FYEKMQ (reference sequence). Trimming pared 0 bases from V and 7 bases from J, leaving 10 bases between. CDR3 size: 14 residues. Written as DNA, the CDR3 is TGTGCCAGCAGCTTAGGAGGGAAGTTGAATGAGCAGTTCTTC. This translates into CASSLGGKLNEQFF.

This chain uses TRBV6-1 with TRBJ2-7; D possibly corresponds to TRBD1 (6 bases). Germline CDR1 and CDR2: MNHNS and SASEGT. Trimming shortened V by 3 bases and J by 2 bases, and 11 bases separated the two germline ends. This CDR3 spans 14 amino acids. CDR3 nucleotide sequence: TGTGCCAGCAGTGATGGGCAGGGGCCCTACGAGCAGTACTTC. Translated, it gives CASSDGQGPYEQYF.

The chain uses TRBV28 and TRBJ2-6; D remains ambiguous. CDR3 length: 13 residues. Trimming left V 3 bases short and J 4 bases short, with 4 bases between. Looked up from germline, CDR1 is MDHEN and CDR2 is SYDVKM. CDR3 nucleotides: TGTGCCAGCAGTTTTGCGGGGGCCAACGTCCTGACTTTC. This gives the protein CASSFAGANVLTF.

The chain employs TRBV7-9 and TRBJ2-7, with 7 positions matching TRBD1. CDR1 is SEHNR, CDR2 FQNEAQ, per germline (reference sequence). V lost 5 bases to trimming and J lost 7 bases; unmatched junction nucleotides: 14. The CDR3 is 15 amino acids. DNA of the CDR3: TGTGCCAGCAGCCCATCGACAGGGCCCGGTTTTGAGCAGTACTTC. It codes for CASSPSTGPGFEQYF.

This chain connects TRBV2 to TRBJ2-3, with TRBD1 matching 7 bases. Germline V CDR1 and CDR2: SNHLY, FYNNEI. V lost 8 bases, J lost 0 bases, and 5 bases stayed unmatched. CDR3 length equals 14 residues. CDR3 loop: CASHRGQSTDTQYF. Written as DNA, the CDR3 is TGTGCCAGCCACCGGGGACAGAGCACAGATACGCAGTATTTT. The complete variable domain, with remaining parts taken from reference TRBV2 and TRBJ2-3, reads EPEVTQTPSHQVTQMGQEVILRCVPISNHLYFYWYRQILGQKVEFLVSFYNNEISEKSEIFDDQFSVERPDGSNFTLKIRSTKLEDSAMYFCASHRGQSTDTQYFGPGTRLTVL.

This clone occurred once. This chain joins TRBV9 and TRBJ1-1; D might be TRBD1 (6 bases). From germline, CDR1 is SGDLS and CDR2 YYNGEE. The CDR3 extends over 15 amino acids. The V end was cut by 5 bases, the J end by 1 base, with 15 bases between. CDR3 nucleotide sequence: TGTGCCAGCAGTAAAGGCAGGGGATCGAACACTGAAGCTTTCTTT. Translation gives CASSKGRGSNTEAFF. The whole variable domain, filled in from reference TRBV9 and TRBJ1-1, reads DSGVTQTPKHLITATGQRVTLRCSPRSGDLSVYWYQQSLDQGLQFLIQYYNGEERAKGNILERFSAQQFPDLHSELNLSSLELGDSALYFCASSKGRGSNTEAFFGQGTRLTVV.

CDR3 in DNA: TGTGCCAGCACCCCGGGGGTTAGCGGGAGAGGAGAGCAGTTCTTC. The encoded protein is CASTPGVSGRGEQFF. The genes are TRBV27 and TRBJ2-1; the match to TRBD2 covers 9 bases. CDR1 and CDR2 (germline): MNHEY, SMNVEV (reference sequence). The CDR3 length is 15 residues. The ends lost 7 bases at V and 10 bases at J; junction bases unmatched: 14.

This clone was observed at least ten times. The sample carries other DNA sequences with the same CDR3. The chain combines TRBV9 with TRBJ2-1, with TRBD1 matching over 7 bases. This CDR3 has 15 amino acids. V dropped 3 bases and J dropped 1; count of bases not matched to a gene: 4. Germline lookup yields CDR1 SGDLS and CDR2 YYNGEE. CDR3 protein: CASSARDSSYNEQFF. For the CDR3, the DNA is TGTGCCAGCAGCGCACGGGACAGTTCCTACAATGAGCAGTTCTTC.

This chain joins TRBV6-1 and TRBJ2-7; possible D gene TRBD2, 6 bases. The CDR3 runs 16 residues. Trimming pared 4 bases from V and 3 bases from J, leaving 19 bases between. CDR1 is MNHNS, CDR2 SASEGT, per germline. The CDR3 loop reads CASSASVGLAVYEQYF. Here the CDR3 DNA reads TGTGCCAGCAGTGCCTCCGTCGGATTAGCGGTCTACGAGCAGTACTTC.

The rearrangement links TRBV2 to TRBJ1-5, with D unresolved. Germline V gene sequence: CDR1 SNHLY, CDR2 FYNNEI. This CDR3 contains 15 residues. V dropped 6 bases and J dropped 0 bases, with 12 bases sitting between them. Here the CDR3 DNA reads TGTGCCAGCAGAAAGGAAGGCGGTAGCAATCAGCCCCAGCATTTT. Protein: CASRKEGGSNQPQHF.

The J gene is TRBJ1-1, the V gene TRBV7-8, with unresolved D. V lost 1 base and J lost 5, with 11 bases in between. The CDR3 loop spans 14 amino acids. CDR1 is SGHVS, CDR2 FQNEAQ, per germline. The CDR3 sequence is CASSLGTEGTEAFF. The CDR3 DNA reads TGTGCCAGCAGCTTAGGGACCGAGGGTACTGAAGCTTTCTTT. Using reference TRBV7-8 and TRBJ1-1 for the parts outside the CDR3, the full variable domain is GAGVSQSPRYKVAKRGQDVALRCDPISGHVSLFWYQQALGQGPEFLTYFQNEAQLDKSGLPSDRFFAERPEGSVSTLKIQRTQQEDSAVYLCASSLGTEGTEAFFGQGTRLTVV.

The CDR3 loop is CATGNYEQYF. For the CDR3, the DNA is TGTGCCACCGGGAATTACGAGCAGTACTTC. The V call is TRBV6-1, the J call TRBJ2-7; weak D call: TRBD2 (5 bases). The CDR3 runs 10 residues. V lost 10 bases and J 4 bases, leaving 8 bases between the germline ends. Germline-derived CDR1 and CDR2 are MNHNS and SASEGT.

This chain joins TRBV21-1 and TRBJ2-3; the D call of TRBD1 is as the table states it, not checked on the DNA. TRBV21-1 is labeled a pseudogene. This CDR3 comprises 16 residues. The CDR3 DNA sequence: TGTGCCAGCAGCAAAAGGTACAGTACTAGCACAGATACGCAGTATTTT. Protein sequence: CASSKRYSTSTDTQYF.

The chain employs TRBV5-1 and TRBJ2-1; 8 nucleotides match TRBD2. Germline-derived CDR1 and CDR2 are SGHRS and YFSETQ. With 0 bases clipped from V and 6 bases from J, the junction kept 11 bases outside the gene matches. This CDR3 contains 17 residues. In DNA form, the CDR3 reads TGCGCCAGCAGCTTGGGGTACTCCGGGACTAGGGGCAATGAGCAGTTCTTC. Its protein is CASSLGYSGTRGNEQFF.

The chain employs TRBV7-9 and TRBJ2-5, with 12 bases identical to TRBD1. This CDR3 has 17 residues. CDR1 and CDR2 (germline): SEHNR, FQNEAQ (reference sequence). The V gene end was trimmed by 2 bases and the J gene end by 5 bases; junction bases not matched to a gene: 9. The DNA of the CDR3 is TGTGCCAGCAGCTTAACGGGACAGGGGGCTCGTTGGGAGACCCAGTACTTC. It is translated as CASSLTGQGARWETQYF.

This chain joins TRBV11-2 and TRBJ2-7; TRBD2 is a possible D gene (6 bases). Germline V lookup: CDR1 SGHAT, CDR2 FQNNGV. The CDR3 has 14 residues. V lost 1 base and J lost 4, with 11 bases in between. CDR3 amino acids: CASSLVAGPYEQYF. CDR3 DNA: TGTGCCAGCAGCTTAGTGGCGGGACCTTACGAGCAGTACTTC.

The chain combines TRBV29-1 with TRBJ2-7, with D tentatively TRBD2 (5 bases). The CDR3 totals 16 residues. Per the germline V gene, CDR1 is SQVTM and CDR2 is ANQGSEA. V was cut by 1 base and J by 4 bases, with 20 bases left in between. The CDR3 DNA is TGCAGCGTTGAAGCTTCTTTGAATCCCGGGATATACGAGCAGTACTTC. Its translation is CSVEASLNPGIYEQYF.

To note about this clone: It is unclear where the CDR3 begins or ends on the DNA, so no DNA is shown, and the CDR3 is as TCRdb lists it. The V gene is TRBV6-5, the J gene TRBJ2-1. The germline V gene has CDR1 MNHEY and CDR2 SVGAGI. The CDR3 has 14 amino acids, counting both end residues. The CDR3: CASSYEVGGGSWFF.

This rearrangement joins TRBV7-8 to TRBJ2-3, with 10 bases identical to TRBD2. Germline V gene data show CDR1 as SGHVS and CDR2 as FQNEAQ. Unmatched junction bases numbered 8, after V lost 6 bases and J lost 2 bases. This CDR3 has 16 residues. CDR3 coding DNA: TGTGCCAGCAGTACACAACTAGCGGGGCTCACAGATACGCAGTATTTT. It translates to CASSTQLAGLTDTQYF.

The chain employs TRBV7-9 and TRBJ1-3; no definite D call. The CDR3 covers 17 residues. V was clipped by 4 bases and J by 0 bases, with 16 bases between them. CDR1 is SEHNR and CDR2 is FQNEAQ in the germline V gene (reference sequence). DNA for the CDR3: TGTGCCAGCAGCTCAACGGTGGGCAGAGGCTCTGGAAACACCATATATTTT. Translation gives CASSSTVGRGSGNTIYF.

V is TRBV4-1 and J is TRBJ2-3; either TRBD1 or TRBD2 may supply D (5 bases each). This CDR3 contains 16 residues. Germline V CDR1 and CDR2: MGHRA, YSYEKL. Trimming pared 2 bases from V and 2 bases from J, leaving 14 bases between. The CDR3 DNA follows: TGCGCCAGCAGCCAATCCGGGACCCCCCACACAGATACGCAGTATTTT. Amino acid sequence: CASSQSGTPHTDTQYF.

For this clone: The germline gene is not matched at one end of the junction; a read error may be the cause. The chain combines TRBV4-1 with TRBJ2-7; unclear D gene. From germline, CDR1 is MGHRA and CDR2 YSYEKL. The CDR3 is 14 amino acids. The CDR3, as DNA: TGCGTCAGCAGCCAGCACTACCTAGGCTACGAGCAGTACTTC. Translating it yields CVSSQHYLGYEQYF.

The V and J genes are TRBV15 and TRBJ2-3; D is perhaps TRBD1 (5 bases). The CDR3 has 16 amino acids. Germline V gene lookup returns CDR1 LNHNV and CDR2 YYDKDF (reference sequence). The V gene lost 4 bases and the J gene lost 6 bases, with 20 bases spanning the gap. CDR3 protein: CATSKKGWPTTDTQYF. CDR3 nucleotide sequence: TGTGCCACCAGCAAAAAGGGGTGGCCGACAACTGATACGCAGTATTTT.

In its sample, this clone was seen once. The sample carries other DNA sequences with the same CDR3. V is TRBV29-1 and J is TRBJ2-3, with D tentatively TRBD1 (6 bases). Germline assignment: CDR1 SQVTM and CDR2 ANQGSEA. CDR3 length: 19 residues. V lost 1 base to trimming and J lost 3 bases, with 26 bases between them. CDR3 nucleotides: TGCAGCGTTGAAGGGGTACAGCCTTCGCGGTCTAGGGGGACAGATACGCAGTATTTT. Translation gives CSVEGVQPSRSRGTDTQYF.

In its sample, this clone was seen a few times. The chain has TRBV27 and TRBJ1-2; TRBD1 aligns across 8 bases. V shed 5 bases, J shed 5 bases, and the junction held 4 bases outside the gene matches. Germline V gives CDR1 MNHEY, CDR2 SMNVEV (reference sequence). The CDR3 has 13 residues. The CDR3 DNA is TGTGCCAGCAGTCCTACAGGGGGGTATGGCTACACCTTC. It codes for CASSPTGGYGYTF.

This clone has only one observation. The DNA of the CDR3 is TGCGCCAGCAGCTTGTATCAGGGGAACTATGGCTACACCTTC. It yields the protein CASSLYQGNYGYTF. The rearrangement joins TRBV5-1 to TRBJ1-2; a weak D match, TRBD1 (6 bases). V lost 1 base and J 2 bases, leaving 9 bases between the germline ends. Germline values: CDR1 SGHRS, CDR2 YFSETQ. The CDR3 contains 14 residues.

Written as DNA, the CDR3 is TGCGCCAGCAGCCCCCAGCCAGGGTATAGCAATCAGCCCCAGCATTTT. Protein product: CASSPQPGYSNQPQHF. The chain couples TRBV4-1 to TRBJ1-5; D is perhaps TRBD1 (5 bases). Trimming left V 4 bases short and J 0 bases short, with 13 bases between. CDR1 MGHRA and CDR2 YSYEKL come from the germline V gene. This CDR3 comprises 16 residues.

CDR3 in amino acids: CASSYSPRVGTEAFF. DNA for the CDR3: TGTGCCAGCAGTTACTCGCCCAGGGTGGGCACTGAAGCTTTCTTT. The chain is built from TRBV6-5 and TRBJ1-1; D is possibly TRBD1 (5 bases). The V and J ends lost 0 bases and 4 bases respectively, with 12 bases between them. This CDR3 region has 15 residues. The V gene's germline CDR1 is MNHEY and CDR2 SVGAGI.

This clone was detected a few times. This chain uses TRBV28 with TRBJ2-7; D ambiguous. Germline loops: CDR1 MDHEN, CDR2 SYDVKM. This CDR3 contains 14 residues. The germline V and J ends were trimmed by 2 bases and 6 bases, with 14 bases remaining between them. This CDR3 reads CASSLPGTRGEQYF. The CDR3 DNA reads TGTGCCAGCAGTTTACCCGGAACCCGAGGCGAGCAGTACTTC.